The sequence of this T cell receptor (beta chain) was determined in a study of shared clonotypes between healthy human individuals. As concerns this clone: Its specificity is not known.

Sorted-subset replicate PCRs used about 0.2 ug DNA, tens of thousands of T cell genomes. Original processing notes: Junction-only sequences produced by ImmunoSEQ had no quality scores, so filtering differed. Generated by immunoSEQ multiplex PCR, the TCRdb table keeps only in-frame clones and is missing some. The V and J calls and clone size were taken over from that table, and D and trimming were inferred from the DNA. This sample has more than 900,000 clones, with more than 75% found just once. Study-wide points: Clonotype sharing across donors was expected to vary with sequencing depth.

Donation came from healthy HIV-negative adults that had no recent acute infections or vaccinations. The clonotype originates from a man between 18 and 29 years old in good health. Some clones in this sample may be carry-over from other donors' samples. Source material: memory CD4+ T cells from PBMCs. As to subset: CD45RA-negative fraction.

CDR3: CASSLVTETQYF. The CDR3 nucleotides read TGTGCCAGCAGTTTAGTGACGGAGACCCAGTACTTC. The rearrangement joins TRBV28 to TRBJ2-5; no definite D call. The CDR3 consists of 12 residues. Germline V gene data show CDR1 as MDHEN and CDR2 as SYDVKM. V was clipped by 2 bases and J by 5 bases, with 6 bases between them.